This T cell receptor beta chain was identified in a study of T cell repertoires in cytomegalovirus infection (dated by TCRdb to the late 2010s). Study-wide context: The HLA type of each donor mattered for the analysis, because public TCR beta signatures pointed to carriage of CMV infection along with the matching HLA type. Beyond this particular receptor, the publication reports: The ex vivo response was dominated by HLA-C-restricted CMV-specific TCR beta clonotypes, which also provided the single most frequent clonotype in two of eight donors. In both this cohort and an independent cohort of more than 350 donors, the cumulative frequency of public TCR beta family members distinguished carriers of CMV infection plus the relevant HLA type.

The CDR3 runs 16 amino acids, cysteine and phenylalanine included. The read is trimmed to its CDR3 DNA, 48 bases read in frame from base 1. Reading the germline V gene gives CDR1 MNHNS and CDR2 SASEGT. Sequenced on an Illumina HiSeq 1500. TCRdb trimmed the raw reads at Q25, called clones with MiXCR and kept productive beta chains. Identical CDR3 proteins give one entry, which carries the most common genes and DNA. A total of 450,000 to 550,000 distinct CDR3 sequences appear in this sample, approximately 17% of them only once. More than 20% of the sample rests with the top ten. This clonotype was detected many times. Its specific antigen is unknown. A junction end diverges from the germline sequence, so it may reflect a read error.

The sequence derives from a human donor in good health (CMV status not recorded). Some clones in this sample may be carry-over from other donors' samples. The chain links TRBV6-1 with TRBJ2-7; 14 nucleotides in the junction match TRBD2. The specimen sequenced was CD8+ T cells from PBMCs. The CDR3 is CASREGLAGGPYEQYF. In nucleotide form, the sequence is TGTGCCAGCAGAGAAGGACTAGCGGGGGGCCCTTACGAGCAGTACTTC.